This T cell receptor (beta chain) was identified in a study of beta chain features in type 1 diabetes. Regarding the study as a whole: The question of HLA type influencing TCRB rearrangement was one that remained unresolved here. Shortening that was moderate but significant affected the TCRB CDR3s of Type 1 diabetes patients in all four CD4+ subsets.

Points on this clone: Its antigen is unidentified.

Expressed TCRB transcripts got sequenced, as all isolated RNA was reverse transcribed. The data were produced by immunoSEQ multiplex PCR, yet TCRdb's version contains in-frame clones alone and is incomplete. The table records a few hundred thousand clones, over 10% of them present only once. This CDR3 is built from 16 residues. With 1 base removed from V and 1 base from J, the gap between germline ends came to 14 bases. Germline CDR1 is SGHRS and CDR2 is YFSETQ. Each of the CD4+ naive, central memory, regulatory and stem cell-like memory populations was sorted via CD45RO/CCR7/CD25/CD127/CD95/CD27. The purity of all sorted populations exceeded 95%.

V gene TRBV5-1 combines with J gene TRBJ2-5; maybe TRBD1 (6 bases). The source of this sequence is a man younger than 30 in good health. Sequencing used naive CD4+ T cells from blood. The CDR3: CASSLFPGHLQETQYF. The DNA for the CDR3 is TGCGCCAGCAGCTTGTTCCCGGGACATCTCCAAGAGACCCAGTACTTC.